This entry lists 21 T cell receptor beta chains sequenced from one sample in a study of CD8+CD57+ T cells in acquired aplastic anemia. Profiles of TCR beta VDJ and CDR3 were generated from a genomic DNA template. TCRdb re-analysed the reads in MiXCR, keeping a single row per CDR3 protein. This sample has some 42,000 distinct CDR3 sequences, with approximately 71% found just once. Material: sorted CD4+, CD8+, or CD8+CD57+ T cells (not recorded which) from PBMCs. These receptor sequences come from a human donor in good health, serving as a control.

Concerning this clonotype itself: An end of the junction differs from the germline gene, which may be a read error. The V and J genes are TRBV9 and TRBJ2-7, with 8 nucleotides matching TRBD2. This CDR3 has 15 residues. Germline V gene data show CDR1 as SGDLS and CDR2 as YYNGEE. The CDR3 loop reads CASSTSGSLSSEQYF. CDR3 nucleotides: TGTGCCAGCAGCACGAGCGGGAGTTTATCCTCCGAGCAGTACTTC.

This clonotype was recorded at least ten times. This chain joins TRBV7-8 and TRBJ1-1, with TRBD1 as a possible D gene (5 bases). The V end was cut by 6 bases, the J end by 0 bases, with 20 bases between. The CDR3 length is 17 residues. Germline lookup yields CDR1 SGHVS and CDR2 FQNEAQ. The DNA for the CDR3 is TGTGCCAGCAGTTTTAGTCTGGGGACGGGAATGAACACTGAAGCTTTCTTT. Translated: CASSFSLGTGMNTEAFF.

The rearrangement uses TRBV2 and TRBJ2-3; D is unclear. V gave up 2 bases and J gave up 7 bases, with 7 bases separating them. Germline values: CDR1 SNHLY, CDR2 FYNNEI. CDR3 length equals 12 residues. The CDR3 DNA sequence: TGTGCCAGCAGTGAAACCGAAAATACGCAGTATTTT. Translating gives CASSETENTQYF.

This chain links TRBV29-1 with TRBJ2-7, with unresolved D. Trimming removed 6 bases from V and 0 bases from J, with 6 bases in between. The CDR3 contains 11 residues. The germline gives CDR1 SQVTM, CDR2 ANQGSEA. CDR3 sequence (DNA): TGCAGCGTAGGATACTCCTACGAGCAGTACTTC. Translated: CSVGYSYEQYF.

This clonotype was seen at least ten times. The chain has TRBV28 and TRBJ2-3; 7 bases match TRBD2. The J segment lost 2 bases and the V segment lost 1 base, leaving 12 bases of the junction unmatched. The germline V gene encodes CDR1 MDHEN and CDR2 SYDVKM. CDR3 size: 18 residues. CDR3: CASSLFQGRDGVTDTQYF. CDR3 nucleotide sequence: TGTGCCAGCAGTTTATTTCAAGGGAGGGATGGGGTCACAGATACGCAGTATTTT.

CDR3 nucleotides: TGTGCCAGCAGTTTGACAGGGGGTAGCGAGACCCAGTACTTC. The encoded protein is CASSLTGGSETQYF. The genes are TRBV7-8 and TRBJ2-5, with 9 bases matching TRBD1. The CDR3 totals 14 residues. The junction had 7 bases not matched to a gene; V was cut back by 6 bases and J by 5 bases. From germline, CDR1 is SGHVS and CDR2 FQNEAQ.

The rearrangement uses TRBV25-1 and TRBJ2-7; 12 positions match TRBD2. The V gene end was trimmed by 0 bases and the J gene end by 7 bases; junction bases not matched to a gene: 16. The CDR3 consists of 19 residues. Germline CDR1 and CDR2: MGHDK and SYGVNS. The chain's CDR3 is CASSEYGSASSGGAWEQYF. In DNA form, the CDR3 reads TGTGCCAGCAGTGAATATGGGTCCGCCTCTAGCGGGGGGGCTTGGGAGCAGTACTTC.

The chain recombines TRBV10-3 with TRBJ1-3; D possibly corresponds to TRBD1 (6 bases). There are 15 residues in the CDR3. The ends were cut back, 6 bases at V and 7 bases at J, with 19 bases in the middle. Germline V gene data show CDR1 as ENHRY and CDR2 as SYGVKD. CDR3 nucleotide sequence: TGTGCCATCAGGTTGCAGGGACAAGAGGTGAACACCATATATTTT. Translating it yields CAIRLQGQEVNTIYF.

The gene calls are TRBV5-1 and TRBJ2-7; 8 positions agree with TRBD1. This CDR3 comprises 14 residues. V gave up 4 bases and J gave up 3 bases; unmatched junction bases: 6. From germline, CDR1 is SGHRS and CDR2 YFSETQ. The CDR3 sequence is CASSKGTGNYEQYF. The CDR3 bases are TGCGCCAGCAGCAAAGGGACAGGCAACTACGAGCAGTACTTC.

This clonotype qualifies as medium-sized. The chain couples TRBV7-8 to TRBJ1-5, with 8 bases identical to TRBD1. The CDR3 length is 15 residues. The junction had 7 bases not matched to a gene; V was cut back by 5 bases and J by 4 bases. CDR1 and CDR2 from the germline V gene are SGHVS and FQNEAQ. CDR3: CASSPLTGANQPQHF. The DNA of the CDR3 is TGTGCCAGCAGCCCCCTGACAGGGGCTAATCAGCCCCAGCATTTT.

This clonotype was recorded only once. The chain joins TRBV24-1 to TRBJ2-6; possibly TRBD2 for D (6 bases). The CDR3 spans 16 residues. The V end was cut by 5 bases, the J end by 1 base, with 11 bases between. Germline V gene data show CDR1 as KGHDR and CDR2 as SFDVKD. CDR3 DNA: TGTGCCACCAGTGGGGGAGGAGGGTCTGGGGCCAACGTCCTGACTTTC. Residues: CATSGGGGSGANVLTF.

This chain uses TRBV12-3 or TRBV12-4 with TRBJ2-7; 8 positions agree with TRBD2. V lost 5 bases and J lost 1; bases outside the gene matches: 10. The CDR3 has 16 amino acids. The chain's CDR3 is CASSPELAELSYEQYF. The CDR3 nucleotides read TGTGCCAGCAGTCCAGAACTAGCGGAGCTTTCCTACGAGCAGTACTTC.

The CDR3 reads CASSEVRDPIRSNQPQHF. The CDR3 coding sequence is TGCGCCAGCAGTGAAGTCAGGGACCCAATTAGGAGCAATCAGCCCCAGCATTTT. The rearrangement links TRBV10-2 to TRBJ1-5, with D perhaps TRBD1 (5 bases). Germline V gene sequence: CDR1 WSHSY, CDR2 SAAADI. The germline V and J ends were trimmed by 3 bases and 1 base, with 19 bases remaining between them. The CDR3 spans 18 residues.

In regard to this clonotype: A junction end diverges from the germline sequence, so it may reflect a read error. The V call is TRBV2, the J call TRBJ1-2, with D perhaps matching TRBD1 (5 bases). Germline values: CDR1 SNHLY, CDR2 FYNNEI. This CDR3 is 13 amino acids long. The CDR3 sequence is CASSDGGADGYIF. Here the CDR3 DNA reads TGTGCCAGCAGTGATGGGGGAGCGGATGGCTACATCTTC.

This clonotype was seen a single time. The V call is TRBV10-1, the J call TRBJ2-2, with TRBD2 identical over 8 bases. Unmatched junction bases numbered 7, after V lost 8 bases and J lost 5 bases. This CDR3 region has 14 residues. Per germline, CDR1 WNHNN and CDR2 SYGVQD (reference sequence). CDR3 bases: TGCGCCAGCCGGGCGGGAGGAGAGACCGGGGAGCTGTTTTTT. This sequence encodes CASRAGGETGELFF.

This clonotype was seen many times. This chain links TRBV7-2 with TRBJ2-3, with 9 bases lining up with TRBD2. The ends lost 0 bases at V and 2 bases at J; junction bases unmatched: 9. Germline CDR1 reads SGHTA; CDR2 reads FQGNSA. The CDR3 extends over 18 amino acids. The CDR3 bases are TGTGCCAGCAGCTTAGCGCGAGGGACTAGCTTTTCCACAGATACGCAGTATTTT. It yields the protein CASSLARGTSFSTDTQYF.

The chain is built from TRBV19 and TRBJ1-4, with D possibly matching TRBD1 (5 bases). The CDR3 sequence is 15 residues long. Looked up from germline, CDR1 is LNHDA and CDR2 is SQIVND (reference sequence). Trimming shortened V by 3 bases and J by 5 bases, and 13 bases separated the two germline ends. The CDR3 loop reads CASSIMKGPNEKLFF. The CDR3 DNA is TGTGCCAGTAGTATTATGAAGGGGCCCAATGAAAAACTGTTTTTT. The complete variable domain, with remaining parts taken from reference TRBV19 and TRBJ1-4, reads DGGITQSPKYLFRKEGQNVTLSCEQNLNHDAMYWYRQDPGQGLRLIYYSQIVNDFQKGDIAEGYSVSREKKESFPLTVTSAQKNPTAFYLCASSIMKGPNEKLFFGSGTQLSVL.

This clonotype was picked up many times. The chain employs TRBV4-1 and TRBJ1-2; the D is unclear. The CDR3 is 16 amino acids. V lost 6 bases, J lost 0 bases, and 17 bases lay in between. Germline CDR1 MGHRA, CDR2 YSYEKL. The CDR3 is CASSLEVTASNYGYTF. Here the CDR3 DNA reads TGCGCCAGCAGTTTGGAAGTCACAGCTTCTAACTATGGCTACACCTTC.

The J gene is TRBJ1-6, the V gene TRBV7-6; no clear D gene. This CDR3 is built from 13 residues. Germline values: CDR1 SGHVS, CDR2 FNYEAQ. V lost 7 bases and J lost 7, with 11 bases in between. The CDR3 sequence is CASTPRANSPLHF. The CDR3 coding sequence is TGTGCCAGCACCCCGAGGGCAAATTCACCCCTCCACTTT.

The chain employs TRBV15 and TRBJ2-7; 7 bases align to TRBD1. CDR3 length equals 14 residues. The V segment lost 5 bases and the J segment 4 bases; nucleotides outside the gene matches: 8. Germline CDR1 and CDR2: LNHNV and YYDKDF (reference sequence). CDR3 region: CATSPTGTRYEQYF. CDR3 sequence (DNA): TGTGCCACCAGCCCGACAGGGACGAGGTACGAGCAGTACTTC.

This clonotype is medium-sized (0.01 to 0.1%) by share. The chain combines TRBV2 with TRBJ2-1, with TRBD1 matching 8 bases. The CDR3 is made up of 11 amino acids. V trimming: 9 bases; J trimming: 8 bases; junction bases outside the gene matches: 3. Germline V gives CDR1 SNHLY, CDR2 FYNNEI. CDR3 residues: CARDREDEQFF. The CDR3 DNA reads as TGTGCCAGGGACAGGGAAGATGAGCAGTTCTTC.